This TCR beta chain was captured by sequencing in a study of blood T cell repertoires in COVID-19. Sequencing used immunoSEQ multiplex PCR; TCRdb keeps in-frame clones, though not all of them. The sample shows 60,000 to 75,000 clones, about 88% of them seen only once. This clone came up once. Trimming left V 3 bases short and J 5 bases short, with 11 bases between. The CDR3 spans 14 residues. Germline V gene sequence: CDR1 KGHSH, CDR2 LQKENI. This receptor was identified in a human donor in a cohort sampled during active COVID-19. The sequencing sample was made of peripheral blood. The rearrangement links TRBV18 to TRBJ2-1; TRBD1 is a possible D gene (6 bases). CDR3 residues: CASSPQGQNNEQFF. DNA for the CDR3: TGTGCCAGCTCACCCCAGGGGCAAAACAATGAGCAGTTCTTC.